The 25 T cell receptor beta chains given below trace back to one sample, sequenced in a study of early T cells in non-severe SARS-CoV-2 infection. Each CDR3 protein gets one entry after TCRdb re-called the 5' RACE reads with MiXCR. The sample includes tens of thousands of distinct CDR3 sequences, roughly 12% of them seen just once. Source material: whole blood. The receptors stem from an adult who was a healthcare worker with PCR-confirmed SARS-CoV-2 infection or an uninfected control (not recorded which).

As for this clonotype: At one boundary the junction diverges from the germline segment, which might be a read error. The rearrangement links TRBV19 to TRBJ2-2, with D uncertain. Per the germline V gene, CDR1 is LNHDA and CDR2 is SQIVND (reference sequence). The CDR3 totals 12 residues. This CDR3 reads CASSLETGELFF. CDR3 DNA: TGTGCCAGTAGTTTAGAAACCGGGGAGCTGTTTTTT.

This clonotype was seen more than once but under ten times. This chain joins TRBV7-9 and TRBJ2-1; D is unresolved. The length of the CDR3 is 16 residues. Germline CDR1 is SEHNR and CDR2 is FQNEAQ (reference sequence). With 5 bases removed from V and 0 bases from J, the gap between germline ends came to 14 bases. The DNA of the CDR3 is TGTGCCAGCAGCGCGATACGAAGTGGCTCCTACAATGAGCAGTTCTTC. It codes for CASSAIRSGSYNEQFF.

The chain combines TRBV5-1 with TRBJ2-1; 8 positions match TRBD2. CDR1 is SGHRS, CDR2 YFSETQ, per germline. CDR3 length equals 15 residues. V lost 4 bases to trimming and J lost 5 bases; unmatched junction nucleotides: 8. Written as DNA, the CDR3 is TGCGCCAGCAGCCGTCCGGGACTAGAAGACAATGAGCAGTTCTTC. Its translation: CASSRPGLEDNEQFF.

There are many counts of this clonotype. The V call is TRBV9, the J call TRBJ2-1, with 13 bases aligning to TRBD2. The CDR3 totals 18 residues. CDR1 is SGDLS and CDR2 is YYNGEE in the germline V gene. Trimming cost V 0 bases and J 5 bases; bases outside gene matches: 8. The CDR3 nucleotides are TGTGCCAGCAGCGTAGGCCCCACCGGGACTAGCGGGAACAATGAGCAGTTCTTC. Amino acid sequence: CASSVGPTGTSGNNEQFF.

Many counts were recorded for this clonotype. The gene calls are TRBV2 and TRBJ1-1, with TRBD1 matching over 10 bases. The germline CDR1 and CDR2 sequences are SNHLY and FYNNEI. The CDR3 consists of 14 residues. V shed 5 bases and J 5 bases; nucleotides not matched to a gene: 5. In DNA, the CDR3 is TGTGCCAGCAGTCGACAGGGGGCGAGGACTGAAGCTTTCTTT. Protein: CASSRQGARTEAFF. The variable domain in full, completed from reference TRBV2 and TRBJ1-1, reads EPEVTQTPSHQVTQMGQEVILRCVPISNHLYFYWYRQILGQKVEFLVSFYNNEISEKSEIFDDQFSVERPDGSNFTLKIRSTKLEDSAMYFCASSRQGARTEAFFGQGTRLTVV.

This clonotype occurred many times. CDR3 in DNA: TGCGCCAGCAGCGTGGACAGGGCGTCCTATGGCTACACCTTC. Translation gives CASSVDRASYGYTF. V gene TRBV5-1 combines with J gene TRBJ1-2; 8 nucleotides line up with TRBD1. Germline CDR1 reads SGHRS; CDR2 reads YFSETQ. The CDR3 contains 14 residues. Trimming removed 4 bases from V and 4 bases from J; junction bases left unmatched: 6.

In its sample, this clonotype was seen many times. The chain employs TRBV29-1 and TRBJ1-2; TRBD1 matches 7 bases. Per germline, CDR1 SQVTM and CDR2 ANQGSEA. This CDR3 comprises 13 residues. V lost 7 bases to trimming and J lost 4 bases; unmatched junction nucleotides: 9. DNA for the CDR3: TGCAGCGCTGGGACAGAAGGGAGCTATGGCTACACCTTC. Protein: CSAGTEGSYGYTF. Looking up the rest from reference TRBV29-1 and TRBJ1-2 gives the full variable domain: SAVISQKPSRDICQRGTSLTIQCQVDSQVTMMFWYRQQPGQSLTLIATANQGSEATYESGFVIDKFPISRPNLTFSTLTVSNMSPEDSSIYLCSAGTEGSYGYTFGSGTRLTVV.

This clonotype has just a few counts. The V gene is TRBV5-1, the J gene TRBJ2-7; the match to TRBD2 covers 9 bases. The CDR3 is made up of 17 amino acids. V shed 4 bases and J 5 bases; nucleotides not matched to a gene: 16. Germline loops: CDR1 SGHRS, CDR2 YFSETQ. The CDR3 loop is CASSPRGREGLGHEQYF. In DNA, the CDR3 is TGCGCCAGCAGCCCTCGGGGGCGGGAGGGCCTAGGCCACGAGCAGTACTTC. Looking up the rest from reference TRBV5-1 and TRBJ2-7 gives the full variable domain: KAGVTQTPRYLIKTRGQQVTLSCSPISGHRSVSWYQQTPGQGLQFLFEYFSETQRNKGNFPGRFSGRQFSNSRSEMNVSTLELGDSALYLCASSPRGREGLGHEQYFGPGTRLTVT.

The chain has TRBV11-2 and TRBJ2-4, with TRBD1 as a possible D gene (6 bases). Germline CDR1 and CDR2: SGHAT and FQNNGV. The V end was cut by 4 bases, the J end by 10 bases, with 14 bases between. The CDR3 has 13 amino acids. This CDR3 reads CASSSDRLRIQYF. CDR3 DNA: TGTGCCAGCAGCTCCGACAGGCTAAGAATTCAGTACTTC.

This chain uses TRBV13 with TRBJ2-7, with TRBD1 matching 12 bases. Germline CDR1 PRHDT, CDR2 FYEKMQ (reference sequence). CDR3 length: 17 amino acids. With V trimmed by 0 bases and J by 1 base, 4 bases remained unmatched. The CDR3 region is CASSLGPGQGASYEQYF. The DNA of the CDR3 is TGTGCCAGCAGCTTAGGCCCGGGACAGGGGGCTTCCTACGAGCAGTACTTC.

The genes are TRBV28 and TRBJ2-3; 16 nucleotides line up with TRBD2. This CDR3 has 18 amino acids. Losses at the gene ends were 7 bases for V and 5 bases for J; bases not matched to a gene: 12. CDR1 is MDHEN, CDR2 SYDVKM, per germline. The chain's CDR3 is CASKTPGLAGGPRDTQYF. In DNA, the CDR3 is TGTGCCAGCAAAACTCCGGGACTAGCGGGAGGGCCGAGAGATACGCAGTATTTT.

This clonotype was picked up many times. This rearrangement joins TRBV7-2 to TRBJ1-6, with D possibly matching TRBD1 (5 bases). Germline V lookup: CDR1 SGHTA, CDR2 FQGNSA. Trimming left V 5 bases short and J 5 bases short, with 19 bases between. The CDR3 sequence is 17 residues long. CDR3 in amino acids: CASSPSSRQGNNSPLHF. For the CDR3, the DNA is TGTGCCAGCAGCCCATCCTCTAGGCAGGGAAATAATTCACCCCTCCACTTT.

This clonotype has at least ten counts. The V gene is TRBV12-3 or TRBV12-4, the J gene TRBJ2-2; D is perhaps TRBD2 (5 bases). Trimming cost V 5 bases and J 4 bases, with 5 bases left between them. The CDR3 covers 12 residues. CDR3 sequence reads: CASSRGTGELFF. The CDR3 DNA is TGTGCCAGCAGTCGGGGCACCGGGGAGCTGTTTTTT.

This chain links TRBV18 with TRBJ2-1, with 7 bases matching TRBD2. Trimming cost V 5 bases and J 3 bases; bases outside gene matches: 10. The CDR3 covers 16 residues. Germline V gene lookup returns CDR1 KGHSH and CDR2 LQKENI. The CDR3 region has the DNA TGTGCCAGCTCATCGTTAGGCGGGAGAAGCTACAATGAGCAGTTCTTC. Amino acid sequence: CASSSLGGRSYNEQFF.

This clonotype showed up just a few times. This chain connects TRBV10-3 to TRBJ1-1; D is uncertain. The V and J ends lost 2 bases and 11 bases respectively, with 12 bases between them. CDR3 length: 12 residues. Germline V lookup: CDR1 ENHRY, CDR2 SYGVKD. The DNA of the CDR3 is TGTGCCATCAGTGAGACCGACGGTAGGGCTTTCTTT. Its protein product is CAISETDGRAFF.

This clonotype was seen at least ten times. J is TRBJ2-3 and V is TRBV7-6, with D maybe TRBD2 (6 bases). Germline V gene sequence: CDR1 SGHVS, CDR2 FNYEAQ. V lost 3 bases and J 4 bases, leaving 11 bases between the germline ends. The CDR3 consists of 14 residues. The CDR3 loop is CASSFTGVADTQYF. DNA of the CDR3: TGTGCCAGCAGCTTTACGGGAGTTGCAGATACGCAGTATTTT. Variable domain in full (rest from reference TRBV7-6 and TRBJ2-3): GAGVSQSPRYKVTKRGQDVALRCDPISGHVSLYWYRQALGQGPEFLTYFNYEAQQDKSGLPNDRFSAERPEGSISTLTIQRTEQRDSAMYRCASSFTGVADTQYFGPGTRLTVL.

This clonotype came up a few times. The V gene is TRBV2, the J gene TRBJ2-7, with D unresolved. The CDR3 loop spans 12 amino acids. Trimming took 7 bases from V and 7 from J, leaving 14 bases between them. The germline V gene encodes CDR1 SNHLY and CDR2 FYNNEI. The chain's CDR3 is CASTYVLGEQYF. The CDR3 coding sequence is TGTGCCAGCACTTACGTCCTGGGGGAGCAGTACTTC.

This clonotype was seen more than once but under ten times. The rearrangement links TRBV7-6 to TRBJ2-1; tentatively, D is TRBD1 (7 bases). Looked up from germline, CDR1 is SGHVS and CDR2 is FNYEAQ. V was shortened by 6 bases and J by 4 bases, with 28 bases between the two germline ends. The CDR3 covers 19 residues. As DNA, the CDR3 is TGTGCCAGCAGTTCAGGGGGTTTGGGACTGACCGTTGGATACAATGAGCAGTTCTTC. Translation: CASSSGGLGLTVGYNEQFF. The variable domain in full, completed from reference TRBV7-6 and TRBJ2-1, reads GAGVSQSPRYKVTKRGQDVALRCDPISGHVSLYWYRQALGQGPEFLTYFNYEAQQDKSGLPNDRFSAERPEGSISTLTIQRTEQRDSAMYRCASSSGGLGLTVGYNEQFFGPGTRLTVL.

This clonotype was seen more than once but under ten times. The J gene is TRBJ2-1, the V gene TRBV3-1; D ambiguous. This CDR3 is 11 amino acids long. V dropped 7 bases and J dropped 7 bases, with 8 bases sitting between them. CDR1 is LGHDT and CDR2 is YNNKEL in the germline V gene (reference sequence). The DNA of the CDR3 is TGTGCCAGCACAAGGGCGAATGAGCAGTTCTTC. Translating gives CASTRANEQFF.

This clonotype has a handful of counts. The chain has TRBV28 and TRBJ2-5, with TRBD2 identical over 9 bases. The CDR3 spans 16 residues. V lost 2 bases, J lost 4 bases, and 8 bases stayed unmatched. Per the germline V gene, CDR1 is MDHEN and CDR2 is SYDVKM. The CDR3 nucleotides read TGTGCCAGCAGTTTAGGTCCGGAGACTAGCGGAGAGACCCAGTACTTC. Translation gives CASSLGPETSGETQYF. The full variable domain, its missing parts supplied by reference TRBV28 and TRBJ2-5, is DVKVTQSSRYLVKRTGEKVFLECVQDMDHENMFWYRQDPGLGLRLIYFSYDVKMKEKGDIPEGYSVSREKKERFSLILESASTNQTSMYLCASSLGPETSGETQYFGPGTRLLVL.

The chain joins TRBV2 to TRBJ2-3, with 11 bases identical to TRBD2. Trimming cost V 6 bases and J 3 bases; bases outside gene matches: 14. The CDR3 length is 18 residues. CDR1 SNHLY and CDR2 FYNNEI come from the germline V gene. CDR3 coding DNA: TGTGCCAGCAGCCCCGTGGGGCTAGCGGGAGGTGCTACAGATACGCAGTATTTT. Translated, it gives CASSPVGLAGGATDTQYF.

This chain connects TRBV7-9 to TRBJ2-7; D may be TRBD2 (5 bases). This CDR3 is built from 16 residues. CDR1 SEHNR and CDR2 FQNEAQ come from the germline V gene (reference sequence). V was shortened by 2 bases and J by 0 bases, with 14 bases between the two germline ends. Here the CDR3 reads CASSLSEGSPSYEQYF. As DNA, the CDR3 is TGTGCCAGCAGCTTAAGTGAAGGGAGTCCCTCCTACGAGCAGTACTTC.

Many counts were recorded for this clonotype. The chain links TRBV28 to TRBJ2-7; TRBD1 matches 7 bases. With 4 bases clipped from V and 2 bases from J, the junction kept 5 bases outside the gene matches. CDR3 length equals 14 residues. From germline, CDR1 is MDHEN and CDR2 SYDVKM. CDR3 protein: CASSYGGQTYEQYF. For the CDR3, the DNA is TGTGCCAGCAGTTATGGGGGACAGACCTACGAGCAGTACTTC. The full variable domain, in which reference TRBV28 and TRBJ2-7 provide the parts outside the CDR3, is DVKVTQSSRYLVKRTGEKVFLECVQDMDHENMFWYRQDPGLGLRLIYFSYDVKMKEKGDIPEGYSVSREKKERFSLILESASTNQTSMYLCASSYGGQTYEQYFGPGTRLTVT.

This clonotype has ten or more counts. The J gene is TRBJ1-3, the V gene TRBV12-3 or TRBV12-4; 8 nucleotides line up with TRBD1. CDR3 length equals 14 residues. V shed 4 bases, J shed 8 bases, and the junction held 7 bases outside the gene matches. CDR3 sequence: CASSYTGGRYTIYF. The DNA of the CDR3 is TGTGCCAGCAGTTATACAGGGGGAAGGTACACCATATATTTT.

There are many counts of this clonotype. The chain links TRBV5-1 to TRBJ1-1; TRBD1 matches 8 bases. CDR3 length: 14 residues. CDR1 is SGHRS and CDR2 is YFSETQ in the germline V gene. V gave up 4 bases and J gave up 7 bases; unmatched junction bases: 9. Here the CDR3 reads CASSTGQGEGEAFF. CDR3 coding DNA: TGCGCCAGCAGCACCGGACAGGGCGAGGGTGAAGCTTTCTTT. The full variable domain, its missing parts supplied by reference TRBV5-1 and TRBJ1-1, is KAGVTQTPRYLIKTRGQQVTLSCSPISGHRSVSWYQQTPGQGLQFLFEYFSETQRNKGNFPGRFSGRQFSNSRSEMNVSTLELGDSALYLCASSTGQGEGEAFFGQGTRLTVV.